The 17 T cell receptor beta chains given below trace back to one sample, sequenced in a study of beta chain features in type 1 diabetes. The authors reverse transcribed all of the isolated RNA, so sequencing captured expressed TCRB transcripts. TCRdb keeps only in-frame clones here, not all; method: immunoSEQ multiplex PCR. Of about 250,000 clones in the sample, roughly 14% were seen once. Sequencing was carried out using naive CD4+ T cells from blood. The receptors shown here come from a middle-aged woman in good health.

The chain links TRBV25-1 to TRBJ2-7, with 10 bases fitting TRBD1. Per germline, CDR1 MGHDK and CDR2 SYGVNS. The V and J ends lost 3 bases and 0 bases, in that order; junction bases with no gene match: 5. This CDR3 is 16 amino acids long. The CDR3 DNA reads as TGTGCCAGCAGTGATCCCGGGACAGGGGTCTCCTACGAGCAGTACTTC. Translating gives CASSDPGTGVSYEQYF.

The table lists this clone with a few counts. The genes are TRBV18 and TRBJ2-1, with TRBD2 identical over 8 bases. Germline trimming cut 7 bases from V and 9 bases from J; bases unmatched to any gene: 5. Germline V lookup: CDR1 KGHSH, CDR2 LQKENI. CDR3 length equals 12 residues. CDR3 nucleotides: TGTGCCAGCTGCACGGGGGGGCCTGAGCAGTTCTTC. Translation gives CASCTGGPEQFF.

V gene TRBV5-1 combines with J gene TRBJ2-1, with TRBD2 matching 14 bases. Trimming cost V 1 base and J 5 bases; bases outside gene matches: 2. The CDR3 length is 16 residues. In germline, CDR1 is SGHRS, CDR2 YFSETQ. In nucleotides, the CDR3 is TGCGCCAGCAGCTTGCGACTAGCGGGGGGGCACAATGAGCAGTTCTTC. This encodes CASSLRLAGGHNEQFF.

The genes are TRBV29-1 and TRBJ1-2; tentatively, D is TRBD1 (6 bases). Germline V gene data show CDR1 as SQVTM and CDR2 as ANQGSEA. V was trimmed by 0 bases and J by 1 base, leaving 12 bases between them. The CDR3 length is 15 residues. The CDR3 sequence: CSVEDVGQSNYGYTF. Written as DNA, the CDR3 is TGCAGCGTTGAAGATGTCGGACAGAGTAACTATGGCTACACCTTC. The whole variable domain, remainder taken from reference TRBV29-1 and TRBJ1-2, is SAVISQKPSRDICQRGTSLTIQCQVDSQVTMMFWYRQQPGQSLTLIATANQGSEATYESGFVIDKFPISRPNLTFSTLTVSNMSPEDSSIYLCSVEDVGQSNYGYTFGSGTRLTVV.

The CDR3 protein is CASSEGGRRSNQPQHF. CDR3 in DNA: TGTGCCAGCAGTGAGGGAGGCCGGCGGAGCAATCAGCCCCAGCATTTT. The V call is TRBV2, the J call TRBJ1-5; D is uncertain. The CDR3 consists of 16 residues. From germline, CDR1 is SNHLY and CDR2 FYNNEI. Trimming stripped 3 bases from V and 1 base from J, with 13 bases between.

The rearrangement joins TRBV5-4 to TRBJ2-5; TRBD1 matches 8 bases. CDR1 is SGHNT and CDR2 is YYREEE in the germline V gene (reference sequence). Trimming removed 4 bases from V and 4 bases from J; junction bases left unmatched: 6. The length of the CDR3 is 14 residues. This chain's CDR3 is CASSPGGQLETQYF. CDR3 in DNA: TGTGCCAGCAGCCCAGGGGGCCAGTTAGAGACCCAGTACTTC. Complete variable domain (other parts from reference TRBV5-4 and TRBJ2-5): ETGVTQSPTHLIKTRGQQVTLRCSSQSGHNTVSWYQQALGQGPQFIFQYYREEENGRGNFPPRFSGLQFPNYSSELNVNALELDDSALYLCASSPGGQLETQYFGPGTRLLVL.

This clone has only a few counts. CDR3: CAISDRLAAPSGSYEQYF. The CDR3 DNA reads as TGTGCCATCAGCGACCGACTAGCGGCTCCATCGGGCTCCTACGAGCAGTACTTC. V usage is TRBV10-3 and J usage is TRBJ2-7; 9 bases align to TRBD2. The germline gives CDR1 ENHRY, CDR2 SYGVKD. The trim removed 6 bases at V and 0 bases at J, leaving 15 bases unmatched. The CDR3 has 18 residues.

This clone appeared a few times. J is TRBJ1-1 and V is TRBV5-1, with D possibly TRBD1 on 6 matching bases. The CDR3 length is 15 residues. The germline gives CDR1 SGHRS, CDR2 YFSETQ. V dropped 0 bases and J dropped 0 bases, with 9 bases sitting between them. CDR3 residues: CASSLGGQLNTEAFF. The CDR3 DNA reads as TGCGCCAGCAGCTTGGGAGGACAGCTGAACACTGAAGCTTTCTTT.

This clone turned up a few times. The CDR3 is CASSLPDRQDRYF. DNA of the CDR3: TGCGCCAGCAGCTTGCCCGACAGGCAGGATAGGTACTTC. The J gene is TRBJ2-7, the V gene TRBV5-1, with D perhaps TRBD1 (6 bases). The CDR3 runs 13 residues. Trimming took 1 base from V and 12 from J, leaving 17 bases between them. Germline V CDR1 and CDR2: SGHRS, YFSETQ.

The chain employs TRBV9 and TRBJ2-3, with D possibly matching TRBD2 (6 bases). Germline CDR1 SGDLS, CDR2 YYNGEE. The CDR3 has 15 amino acids. V shed 0 bases and J shed 0 bases, with 8 bases lying between them. In DNA form, the CDR3 reads TGTGCCAGCAGCGTAGCGGGAGCAAGCACAGATACGCAGTATTTT. It translates to CASSVAGASTDTQYF.

This clone was detected a few times. The chain recombines TRBV10-3 with TRBJ1-2; perhaps TRBD1 as D (5 bases). This CDR3 comprises 15 residues. The germline V and J ends were trimmed by 0 bases and 1 base, with 9 bases remaining between them. The germline CDR1 and CDR2 sequences are ENHRY and SYGVKD. This chain's CDR3 is CAISESGTLNYGYTF. CDR3 in DNA: TGTGCCATCAGTGAGTCGGGGACTCTTAACTATGGCTACACCTTC.

In this sample, this clone turned up a few times. The gene calls are TRBV6-4 and TRBJ2-1; a possible D gene is TRBD1 (6 bases). The CDR3 is 17 amino acids. V lost 2 bases to trimming and J lost 0 bases, with 14 bases between them. The germline gives CDR1 MRHNA, CDR2 SNTAGT. CDR3 residues: CASSDGTGHDSYNEQFF. As DNA, the CDR3 is TGTGCCAGCAGTGACGGTACAGGGCATGACTCCTACAATGAGCAGTTCTTC.

The table lists this clone with a few counts. V and J are TRBV2 and TRBJ2-2, with 11 nucleotides matching TRBD2. V was clipped by 6 bases and J by 4 bases; unmatched bases: 1. Germline V gives CDR1 SNHLY, CDR2 FYNNEI. The CDR3 is 14 residues long. The CDR3 is CASRGTSGTGELFF. The DNA for the CDR3 is TGTGCCAGCAGGGGGACTAGCGGCACCGGGGAGCTGTTTTTT.

This clone has more than one count but fewer than ten. The chain uses TRBV29-1 and TRBJ2-5, with 7 bases aligning to TRBD2. Germline trimming cut 1 base from V and 1 base from J; bases unmatched to any gene: 0. The CDR3 totals 13 residues. The germline V gene has CDR1 SQVTM and CDR2 ANQGSEA. CDR3 nucleotide sequence: TGCAGCGTTGAAGCGGGGGGCCAAGAGACCCAGTACTTC. Amino acids: CSVEAGGQETQYF.

In its sample, this clone was seen a few times. The V gene is TRBV9, the J gene TRBJ2-2; D may be TRBD2 (7 bases). Germline-derived CDR1 and CDR2 are SGDLS and YYNGEE. V lost 4 bases and J lost 3, with 22 bases in between. The CDR3 loop spans 18 amino acids. The CDR3 region is CASSPTALGAGDTGELFF. CDR3 in DNA: TGTGCCAGCAGCCCCACCGCTTTGGGGGCGGGGGACACCGGGGAGCTGTTTTTT.

There are a few counts of this clone. This sequence joins TRBV9 and TRBJ1-1; 8 nucleotides match TRBD1. V shed 3 bases, J shed 11 bases, and the junction held 6 bases outside the gene matches. This CDR3 has 12 residues. Germline V gene sequence: CDR1 SGDLS, CDR2 YYNGEE. CDR3 in amino acids: CASSGRQGAAFF. The DNA of the CDR3 is TGTGCCAGCAGCGGACGTCAGGGGGCGGCTTTCTTT.

This clone was found a few times. The chain recombines TRBV7-9 with TRBJ1-5, with a weak D call TRBD1 (5 bases). Germline CDR1 is SEHNR and CDR2 is FQNEAQ (reference sequence). The CDR3 extends over 14 amino acids. With 0 bases removed from V and 5 bases from J, the gap between germline ends came to 8 bases. This CDR3 is CASSLAGRDQPQHF. CDR3 DNA: TGTGCCAGCAGCTTAGCGGGCAGGGATCAGCCCCAGCATTTT.